These 9 T cell receptor beta chains came from one sample sequenced in a study of T cell clones after liver transplantation. The data were produced by immunoSEQ multiplex PCR, yet TCRdb's version contains in-frame clones alone and is incomplete. This table holds 68,000 or so clones, more than 85% found once. The sequencing here drew on CD4+ T cells from blood, taken less than 28 months after liver transplant. These receptors all come from a human patient who received a liver transplant. Some T cells may be graft donor cells.

The chain uses TRBV28 and TRBJ1-1, with D uncertain. CDR1 and CDR2 (germline): MDHEN, SYDVKM. This CDR3 comprises 17 residues. Trimming cost V 4 bases and J 1 base, with 19 bases left between them. The chain's CDR3 is CASSSGGAPRGNTEAFF. In nucleotides, the CDR3 is TGTGCCAGCAGTTCCGGCGGTGCTCCCCGGGGGAACACTGAAGCTTTCTTT. Full variable domain (remainder filled in from reference TRBV28 and TRBJ1-1): DVKVTQSSRYLVKRTGEKVFLECVQDMDHENMFWYRQDPGLGLRLIYFSYDVKMKEKGDIPEGYSVSREKKERFSLILESASTNQTSMYLCASSSGGAPRGNTEAFFGQGTRLTVV.

The chain carries TRBV21-1 and TRBJ2-2; the table assigns TRBD2, which was not confirmed against the DNA. TRBV21-1 is a pseudogene locus. The CDR3 spans 15 residues. CDR3 sequence: CASSTGWLSTGELFF. Written as DNA, the CDR3 is TGTGCCAGCAGCACGGGGTGGCTGTCCACCGGGGAGCTGTTTTTT.

For the CDR3, the DNA is TGTGCCAGCAGCCCCCAAGGGCTAGCGGTACGCACAGATACGCAGTATTTT. Translating it yields CASSPQGLAVRTDTQYF. The rearrangement links TRBV7-2 to TRBJ2-3; 7 nucleotides line up with TRBD2. Trimming cost V 5 bases and J 1 base; bases outside gene matches: 12. The CDR3 covers 17 residues. Germline lookup yields CDR1 SGHTA and CDR2 FQGNSA.

The CDR3 DNA reads TGTGCCAGCAGTTTACAGTCTAGCACAGATACGCAGTATTTT. It is translated as CASSLQSSTDTQYF. The chain recombines TRBV27 with TRBJ2-3; D ambiguous. Germline CDR1 and CDR2: MNHEY and SMNVEV (reference sequence). This CDR3 has 14 amino acids. V was shortened by 2 bases and J by 0 bases, with 6 bases between the two germline ends.

In DNA form, the CDR3 reads TGTGCCAGCAGTCGACCGGGACAGAGTTACAATGAGCAGTTCTTC. Translated: CASSRPGQSYNEQFF. The rearrangement joins TRBV27 to TRBJ2-1; 7 positions agree with TRBD1. This CDR3 contains 15 residues. Per germline, CDR1 MNHEY and CDR2 SMNVEV (reference sequence). Trimming at V came to 5 bases and at J to 4 bases, leaving 8 bases not matched to a gene.

Regarding this clone: Other DNA sequences within the sample encode an identical CDR3. J is TRBJ1-4 and V is TRBV7-9; no reliable D call. CDR3 length equals 14 residues. Trimming cost V 5 bases and J 7 bases, with 14 bases left between them. Germline V gene sequence: CDR1 SEHNR, CDR2 FQNEAQ (reference sequence). CDR3 coding DNA: TGTGCCAGCAGCCCTACGAGGTTCGGTGAAAAACTGTTTTTT. As protein: CASSPTRFGEKLFF.

The chain combines TRBV4-1 with TRBJ2-1, with TRBD2 matching 8 bases. This CDR3 is built from 15 residues. CDR1 is MGHRA, CDR2 YSYEKL, per germline. V lost 0 bases to trimming and J lost 7 bases; unmatched junction nucleotides: 5. DNA of the CDR3: TGCGCCAGCAGCCAAGAAGGGGAGCGGGAGAATGAGCAGTTCTTC. Translating gives CASSQEGERENEQFF.

V usage is TRBV9 and J usage is TRBJ2-1; D perhaps matches TRBD2 (6 bases). There are 15 residues in the CDR3. CDR1 SGDLS and CDR2 YYNGEE come from the germline V gene. Trimming took 3 bases from V and 0 from J, leaving 10 bases between them. The CDR3 reads CASSADGSSYNEQFF. CDR3 nucleotides: TGTGCCAGCAGCGCGGACGGGAGCTCCTACAATGAGCAGTTCTTC.

The chain employs TRBV4-1 and TRBJ2-3, with 7 nucleotides matching TRBD1. V was pared by 2 bases and J by 9 bases, with 5 bases of the junction left unmatched. The CDR3 is 13 amino acids. Germline values: CDR1 MGHRA, CDR2 YSYEKL. CDR3 sequence (DNA): TGCGCCAGCAGCCAAAATGGGGACAGCACGCAGTATTTT. Translated, it gives CASSQNGDSTQYF.